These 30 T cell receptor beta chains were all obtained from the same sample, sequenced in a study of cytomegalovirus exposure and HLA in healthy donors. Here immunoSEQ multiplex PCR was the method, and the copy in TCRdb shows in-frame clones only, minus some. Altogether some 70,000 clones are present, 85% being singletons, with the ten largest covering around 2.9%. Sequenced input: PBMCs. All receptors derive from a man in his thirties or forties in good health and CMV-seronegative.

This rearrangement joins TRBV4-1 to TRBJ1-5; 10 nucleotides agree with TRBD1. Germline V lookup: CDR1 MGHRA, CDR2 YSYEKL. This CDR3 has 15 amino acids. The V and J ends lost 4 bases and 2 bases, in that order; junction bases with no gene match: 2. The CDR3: CASSLGTGGNQPQHF. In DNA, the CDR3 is TGCGCCAGCAGCCTCGGGACAGGGGGCAATCAGCCCCAGCATTTT.

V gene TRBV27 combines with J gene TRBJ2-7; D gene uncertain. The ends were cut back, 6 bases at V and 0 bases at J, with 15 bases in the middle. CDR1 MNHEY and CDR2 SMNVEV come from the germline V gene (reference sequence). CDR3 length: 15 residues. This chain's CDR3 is CASRGVSASSYEQYF. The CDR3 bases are TGTGCCAGCAGAGGTGTCAGCGCGAGCTCCTACGAGCAGTACTTC.

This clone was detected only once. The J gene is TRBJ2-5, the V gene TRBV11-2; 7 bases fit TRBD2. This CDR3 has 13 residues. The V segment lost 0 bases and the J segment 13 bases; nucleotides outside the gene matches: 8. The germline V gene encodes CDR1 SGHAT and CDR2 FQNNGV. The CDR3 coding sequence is TGTGCCAGCAGCTTAGACGCGGGGGAGGCTGGGTACTTC. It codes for CASSLDAGEAGYF.

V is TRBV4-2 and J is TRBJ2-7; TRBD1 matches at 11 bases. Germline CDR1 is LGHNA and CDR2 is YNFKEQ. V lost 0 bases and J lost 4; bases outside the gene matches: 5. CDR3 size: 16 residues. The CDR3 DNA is TGTGCCAGCAGCCAAGACTTAGGGGACAGGGGGTACGAGCAGTACTTC. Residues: CASSQDLGDRGYEQYF.

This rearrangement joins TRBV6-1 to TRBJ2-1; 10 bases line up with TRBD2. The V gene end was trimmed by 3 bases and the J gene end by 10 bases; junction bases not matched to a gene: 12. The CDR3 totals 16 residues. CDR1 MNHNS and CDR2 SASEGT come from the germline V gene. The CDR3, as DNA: TGTGCCAGCAGTGACTGGCTAGCGGGGGCCTATTGGGAGCAGTTCTTC. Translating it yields CASSDWLAGAYWEQFF.

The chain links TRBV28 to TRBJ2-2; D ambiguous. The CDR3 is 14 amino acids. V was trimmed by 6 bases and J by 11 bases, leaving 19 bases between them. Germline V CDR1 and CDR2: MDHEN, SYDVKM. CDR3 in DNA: TGTGCCAGCAGCCCCCCGATGCCAAGAGGAGAGCTGTTTTTT. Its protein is CASSPPMPRGELFF.

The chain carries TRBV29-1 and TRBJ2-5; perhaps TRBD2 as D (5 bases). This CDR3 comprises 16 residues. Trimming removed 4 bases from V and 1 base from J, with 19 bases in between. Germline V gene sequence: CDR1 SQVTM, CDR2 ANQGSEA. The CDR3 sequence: CSVGVGSRASQETQYF. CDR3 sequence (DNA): TGCAGCGTTGGGGTCGGATCGAGGGCTTCCCAAGAGACCCAGTACTTC.

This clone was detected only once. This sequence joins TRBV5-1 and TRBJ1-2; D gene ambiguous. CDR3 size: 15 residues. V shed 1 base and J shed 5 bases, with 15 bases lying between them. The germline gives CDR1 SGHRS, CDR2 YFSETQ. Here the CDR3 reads CASSLYAGSRYGYTF. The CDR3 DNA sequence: TGCGCCAGCAGCTTGTATGCGGGTTCTAGGTATGGCTACACCTTC.

For the CDR3, the DNA is TGTGCCAGCAGCCCCGGGGGGAATGAGCAGTTCTTC. Its translation is CASSPGGNEQFF. The genes are TRBV6-5 and TRBJ2-1, with 7 nucleotides matching TRBD2. Losses at the gene ends were 6 bases for V and 7 bases for J; bases not matched to a gene: 3. This CDR3 comprises 12 residues. Germline-derived CDR1 and CDR2 are MNHEY and SVGAGI.

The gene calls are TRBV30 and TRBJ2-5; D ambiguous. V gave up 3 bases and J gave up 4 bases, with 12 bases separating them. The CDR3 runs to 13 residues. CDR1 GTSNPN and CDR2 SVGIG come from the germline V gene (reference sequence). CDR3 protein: CAWSRTSRETQYF. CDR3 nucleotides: TGTGCCTGGAGCCGCACGAGCCGAGAGACCCAGTACTTC.

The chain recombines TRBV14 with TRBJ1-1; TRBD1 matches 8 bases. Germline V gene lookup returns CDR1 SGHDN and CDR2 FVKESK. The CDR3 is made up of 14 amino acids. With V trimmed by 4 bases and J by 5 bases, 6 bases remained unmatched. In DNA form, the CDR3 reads TGTGCCAGCAGCCCGCAGACAGGGGCAACTGAAGCTTTCTTT. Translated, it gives CASSPQTGATEAFF.

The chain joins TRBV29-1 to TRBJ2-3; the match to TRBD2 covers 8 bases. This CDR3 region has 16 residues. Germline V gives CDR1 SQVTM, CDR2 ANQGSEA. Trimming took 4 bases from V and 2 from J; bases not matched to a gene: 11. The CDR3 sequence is CSVAPGGDHPTDTQYF. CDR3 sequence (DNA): TGCAGCGTTGCACCGGGGGGGGACCACCCCACAGATACGCAGTATTTT.

In nucleotides, the CDR3 is TGTGCCAGCAGTGAAGCCTACAGGGGGCGAGTTGGGGAAAAACTGTTTTTT. Translating it yields CASSEAYRGRVGEKLFF. J is TRBJ1-4 and V is TRBV6-1, with 9 bases fitting TRBD1. Per the germline V gene, CDR1 is MNHNS and CDR2 is SASEGT. The CDR3 consists of 17 residues. Trimming took 0 bases from V and 8 from J; bases not matched to a gene: 10.

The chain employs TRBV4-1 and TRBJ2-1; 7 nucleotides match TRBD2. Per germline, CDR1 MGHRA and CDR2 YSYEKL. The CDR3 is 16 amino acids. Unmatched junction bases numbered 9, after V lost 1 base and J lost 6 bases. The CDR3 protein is CASSQGMWGGSNEQFF. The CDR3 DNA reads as TGCGCCAGCAGCCAAGGGATGTGGGGGGGGTCCAATGAGCAGTTCTTC.

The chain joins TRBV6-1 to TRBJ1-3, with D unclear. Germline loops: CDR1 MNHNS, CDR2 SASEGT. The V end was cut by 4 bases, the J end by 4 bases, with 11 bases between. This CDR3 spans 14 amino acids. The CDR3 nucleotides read TGTGCCAGCAGTGGACGGACTGGGGGAAACACCATATATTTT. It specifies CASSGRTGGNTIYF.

The CDR3 DNA sequence: TGTGCCAGCAGGTCGAGGGGAGGGATTGAAGCTTTCTTT. Residues: CASRSRGGIEAFF. The V gene is TRBV6-5, the J gene TRBJ1-1; possibly TRBD1 for D (5 bases). Per the germline V gene, CDR1 is MNHEY and CDR2 is SVGAGI. The CDR3 covers 13 residues. Trimming shortened V by 6 bases and J by 7 bases, and 15 bases separated the two germline ends.

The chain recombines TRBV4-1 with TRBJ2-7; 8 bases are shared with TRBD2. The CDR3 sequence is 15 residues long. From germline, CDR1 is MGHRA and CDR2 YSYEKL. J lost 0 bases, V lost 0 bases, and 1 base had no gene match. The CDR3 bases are TGCGCCAGCAGCCAAGATAGCGGGACCTCCTACGAGCAGTACTTC. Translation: CASSQDSGTSYEQYF.

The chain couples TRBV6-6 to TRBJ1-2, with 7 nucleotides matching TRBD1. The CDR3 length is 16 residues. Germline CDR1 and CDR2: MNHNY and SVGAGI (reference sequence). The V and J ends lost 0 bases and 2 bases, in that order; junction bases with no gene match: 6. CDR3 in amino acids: CASSYSKTGINYGYTF. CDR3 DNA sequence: TGTGCCAGCAGTTACTCAAAGACAGGGATAAACTATGGCTACACCTTC.

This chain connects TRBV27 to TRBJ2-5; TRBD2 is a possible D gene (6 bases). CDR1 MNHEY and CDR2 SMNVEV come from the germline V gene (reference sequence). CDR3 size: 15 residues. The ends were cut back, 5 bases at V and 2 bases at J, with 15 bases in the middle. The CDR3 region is CASSLVGTQQETQYF. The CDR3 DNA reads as TGTGCCAGCAGTCTTGTCGGGACTCAGCAAGAGACCCAGTACTTC.

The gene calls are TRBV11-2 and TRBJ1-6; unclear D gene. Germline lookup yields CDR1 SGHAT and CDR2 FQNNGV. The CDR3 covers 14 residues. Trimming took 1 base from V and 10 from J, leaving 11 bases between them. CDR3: CASSLVVVSSPLHF. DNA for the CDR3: TGTGCCAGCAGCTTAGTAGTCGTGTCCTCACCCCTCCACTTT.

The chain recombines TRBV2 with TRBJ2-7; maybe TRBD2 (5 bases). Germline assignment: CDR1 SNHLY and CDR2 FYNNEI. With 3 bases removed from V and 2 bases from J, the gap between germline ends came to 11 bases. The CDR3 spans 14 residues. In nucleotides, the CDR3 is TGTGCCAGCAGTGACGGGGTCCCTCCCTACGAGCAGTACTTC. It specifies CASSDGVPPYEQYF.

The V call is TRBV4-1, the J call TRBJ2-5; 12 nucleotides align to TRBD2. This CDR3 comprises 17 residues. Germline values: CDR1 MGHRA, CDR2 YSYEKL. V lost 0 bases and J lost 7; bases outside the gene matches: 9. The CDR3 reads CASSQELAGGLQGTQYF. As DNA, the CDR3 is TGCGCCAGCAGCCAAGAGCTAGCGGGAGGGCTCCAGGGGACCCAGTACTTC.

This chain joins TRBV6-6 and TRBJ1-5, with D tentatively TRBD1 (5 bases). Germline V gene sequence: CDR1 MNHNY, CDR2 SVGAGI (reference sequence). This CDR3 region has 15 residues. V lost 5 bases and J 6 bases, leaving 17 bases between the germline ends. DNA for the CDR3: TGTGCCAGCAGTCTCCCGGGGGGGGTTAGTCAGCCCCAGCATTTT. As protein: CASSLPGGVSQPQHF.

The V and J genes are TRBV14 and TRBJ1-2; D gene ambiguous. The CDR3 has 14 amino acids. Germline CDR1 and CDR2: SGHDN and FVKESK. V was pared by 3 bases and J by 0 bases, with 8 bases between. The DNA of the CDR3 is TGTGCCAGCAGCCATCTCGGTACTAACTATGGCTACACCTTC. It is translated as CASSHLGTNYGYTF.

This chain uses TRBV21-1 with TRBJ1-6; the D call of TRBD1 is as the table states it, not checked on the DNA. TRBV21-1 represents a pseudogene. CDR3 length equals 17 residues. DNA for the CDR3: TGTGCCAGCAGCACCGCCTGCGAGGGGACACATAATTCACCCCTCCACTTT. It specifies CASSTACEGTHNSPLHF.

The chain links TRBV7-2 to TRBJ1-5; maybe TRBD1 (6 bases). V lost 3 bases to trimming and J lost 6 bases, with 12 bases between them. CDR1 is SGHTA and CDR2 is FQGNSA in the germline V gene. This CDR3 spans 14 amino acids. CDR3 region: CASSFYREAQPQHF. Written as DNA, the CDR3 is TGTGCCAGCAGCTTCTACAGGGAAGCTCAGCCCCAGCATTTT.

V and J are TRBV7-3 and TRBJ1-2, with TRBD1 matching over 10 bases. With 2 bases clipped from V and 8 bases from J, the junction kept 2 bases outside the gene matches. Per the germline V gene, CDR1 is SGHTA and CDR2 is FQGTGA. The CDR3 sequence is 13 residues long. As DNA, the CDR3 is TGTGCCAGCAGCTTACGGGGACAGGGGGGCTACACCTTC. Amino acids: CASSLRGQGGYTF.

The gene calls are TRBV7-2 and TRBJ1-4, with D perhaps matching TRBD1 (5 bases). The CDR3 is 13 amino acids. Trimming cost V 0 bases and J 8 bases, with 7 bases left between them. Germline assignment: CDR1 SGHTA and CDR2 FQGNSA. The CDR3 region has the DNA TGTGCCAGCAGCTTAGCCAAGGGGGAAAAACTGTTTTTT. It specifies CASSLAKGEKLFF. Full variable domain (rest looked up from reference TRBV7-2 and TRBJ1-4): GAGVSQSPSNKVTEKGKDVELRCDPISGHTALYWYRQSLGQGLEFLIYFQGNSAPDKSGLPSDRFSAERTGGSVSTLTIQRTQQEDSAVYLCASSLAKGEKLFFGSGTQLSVL.

CDR3: CASSAFGTGNTIYF. The CDR3 DNA reads TGTGCCAGCAGTGCGTTCGGGACAGGAAACACCATATATTTT. The chain has TRBV6-5 and TRBJ1-3; the D gene is possibly TRBD1 (6 bases). CDR1 MNHEY and CDR2 SVGAGI come from the germline V gene. V was trimmed by 5 bases and J by 4 bases, leaving 12 bases between them. The CDR3 sequence is 14 residues long.

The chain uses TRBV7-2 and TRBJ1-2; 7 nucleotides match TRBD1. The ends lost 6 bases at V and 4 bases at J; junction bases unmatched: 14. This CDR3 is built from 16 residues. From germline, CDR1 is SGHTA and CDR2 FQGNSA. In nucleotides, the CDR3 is TGTGCCAGCAGTCCCTACCAGGGGGGTCTCCTCTATGGCTACACCTTC. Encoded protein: CASSPYQGGLLYGYTF.